The 9 T cell receptor beta chains reported below all come from one sample, sequenced in a study of blood T cell repertoires in COVID-19. TCRdb's copy holds only in-frame clones and misses some; the assay was immunoSEQ multiplex PCR. The sample has about 140,000 clones, 82% seen once. Sequenced material: peripheral blood. The source is a woman aged 80 or over with acute or convalescent COVID-19.

The chain employs TRBV28 and TRBJ1-5; TRBD1 might be the D (6 bases). This CDR3 region has 12 residues. The germline V gene encodes CDR1 MDHEN and CDR2 SYDVKM. Trimming removed 6 bases at V and 4 bases at J, with 7 bases between. The CDR3 reads CASRTGNQPQHF. CDR3 coding DNA: TGTGCCAGCAGGACAGGAAATCAGCCCCAGCATTTT.

This sequence joins TRBV28 and TRBJ2-5; a weak D match, TRBD1 (5 bases). The CDR3 totals 15 residues. Germline V gene sequence: CDR1 MDHEN, CDR2 SYDVKM. The V and J ends lost 2 bases and 7 bases respectively, with 17 bases between them. CDR3 in amino acids: CASSLNTGLRGTQYF. Here the CDR3 DNA reads TGTGCCAGCAGTTTAAACACAGGCCTAAGGGGGACCCAGTACTTC.

The V and J genes are TRBV27 and TRBJ1-6; D gene ambiguous. Germline V gene data show CDR1 as MNHEY and CDR2 as SMNVEV (reference sequence). The V end was cut by 5 bases, the J end by 4 bases, with 15 bases between. The CDR3 is 16 amino acids. The CDR3 region is CASSPRPGIYNSPLHF. CDR3 sequence (DNA): TGTGCCAGCAGTCCACGTCCGGGGATTTATAATTCACCCCTCCACTTT.

This clone has more than one count but fewer than ten. The genes are TRBV7-9 and TRBJ2-1; 16 bases map to TRBD2. V lost 3 bases to trimming and J lost 9 bases; unmatched junction nucleotides: 11. The length of the CDR3 is 18 residues. The germline CDR1 and CDR2 sequences are SEHNR and FQNEAQ (reference sequence). CDR3 DNA: TGTGCCAGCAGCTTTCGTCCGGGGACTAGCGGGAGGGCCGTTGAGCAGTTCTTC. Its protein is CASSFRPGTSGRAVEQFF.

The chain links TRBV3-1 (or the pseudogene TRBV3-2) to TRBJ2-7, with TRBD1 matching over 9 bases. V lost 9 bases, J lost 3 bases, and 6 bases stayed unmatched. Germline-derived CDR1 and CDR2 are LGHDT and YNNKEL (reference sequence). The CDR3 is 13 residues long. CDR3 sequence reads: CASRQGGSYEQYF. The CDR3 nucleotides read TGTGCCAGTAGACAGGGGGGTAGCTACGAGCAGTACTTC.

V gene TRBV28 combines with J gene TRBJ2-3, with 7 positions matching TRBD2. The CDR3 sequence is 14 residues long. V trimming: 8 bases; J trimming: 0 bases; junction bases outside the gene matches: 5. CDR1 MDHEN and CDR2 SYDVKM come from the germline V gene. The CDR3 nucleotides read TGTGCCAGCGGACCTAGCGGAAGCACAGATACGCAGTATTTT. It codes for CASGPSGSTDTQYF.

This clone occurred many times. V usage is TRBV27 and J usage is TRBJ1-6, with a weak D call TRBD1 (5 bases). In germline, CDR1 is MNHEY, CDR2 SMNVEV (reference sequence). With 3 bases removed from V and 1 base from J, the gap between germline ends came to 7 bases. The length of the CDR3 is 15 residues. The DNA for the CDR3 is TGTGCCAGCAGTTTTTCAGGGTCCTATAATTCACCCCTCCACTTT. Translated, it gives CASSFSGSYNSPLHF.

V usage is TRBV19 and J usage is TRBJ1-2; TRBD1 matches 7 bases. This CDR3 spans 15 amino acids. Germline values: CDR1 LNHDA, CDR2 SQIVND (reference sequence). The junction had 13 bases not matched to a gene; V was cut back by 9 bases and J by 3 bases. The CDR3, as DNA: TGTGCCAGCAACGACAGGGAGGCCCTTGACTATGGCTACACCTTC. Its translation: CASNDREALDYGYTF.

V and J are TRBV5-1 and TRBJ2-2, with 9 positions matching TRBD1. The CDR3 sequence is 18 residues long. Trimming cost V 0 bases and J 4 bases; bases outside gene matches: 10. Germline V CDR1 and CDR2: SGHRS, YFSETQ. For the CDR3, the DNA is TGCGCCAGCAGCTTGGATGGGACAGGGTGGTTCGGCACCGGGGAGCTGTTTTTT. Protein product: CASSLDGTGWFGTGELFF.